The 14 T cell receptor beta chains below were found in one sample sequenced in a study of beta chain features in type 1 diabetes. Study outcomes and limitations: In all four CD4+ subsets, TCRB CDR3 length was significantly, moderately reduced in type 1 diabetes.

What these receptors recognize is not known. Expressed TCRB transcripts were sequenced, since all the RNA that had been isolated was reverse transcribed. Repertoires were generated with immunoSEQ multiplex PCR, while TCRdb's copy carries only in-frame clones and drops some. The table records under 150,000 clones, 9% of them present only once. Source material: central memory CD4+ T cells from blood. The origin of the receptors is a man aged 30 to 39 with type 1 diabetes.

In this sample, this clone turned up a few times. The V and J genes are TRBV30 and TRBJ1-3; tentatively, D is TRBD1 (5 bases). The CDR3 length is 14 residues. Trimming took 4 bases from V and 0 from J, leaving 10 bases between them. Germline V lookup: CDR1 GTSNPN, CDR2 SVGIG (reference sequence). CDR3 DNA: TGTGCCTGGACAACAGGCATCTCTGGAAACACCATATATTTT. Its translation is CAWTTGISGNTIYF.

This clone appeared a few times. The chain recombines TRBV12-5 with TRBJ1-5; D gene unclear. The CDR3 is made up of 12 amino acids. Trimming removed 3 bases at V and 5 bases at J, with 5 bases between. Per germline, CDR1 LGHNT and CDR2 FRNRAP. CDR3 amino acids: CASGFPDQPQHF. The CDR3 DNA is TGTGCTAGTGGTTTCCCCGATCAGCCCCAGCATTTT.

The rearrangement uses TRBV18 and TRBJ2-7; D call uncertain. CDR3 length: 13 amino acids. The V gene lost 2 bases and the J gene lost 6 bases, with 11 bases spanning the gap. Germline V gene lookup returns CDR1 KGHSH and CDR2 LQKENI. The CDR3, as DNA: TGTGCCAGCTCACCAGTGTCGGGTTTCGAGCAGTACTTC. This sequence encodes CASSPVSGFEQYF.

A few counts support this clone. The CDR3 sequence: CASREASGASYNEQFF. CDR3 sequence (DNA): TGTGCCAGCAGGGAGGCTAGCGGGGCTTCCTACAATGAGCAGTTCTTC. The rearrangement links TRBV28 to TRBJ2-1; 9 positions match TRBD2. The germline CDR1 and CDR2 sequences are MDHEN and SYDVKM. There are 16 residues in the CDR3. V lost 6 bases to trimming and J lost 1 base; unmatched junction nucleotides: 7.

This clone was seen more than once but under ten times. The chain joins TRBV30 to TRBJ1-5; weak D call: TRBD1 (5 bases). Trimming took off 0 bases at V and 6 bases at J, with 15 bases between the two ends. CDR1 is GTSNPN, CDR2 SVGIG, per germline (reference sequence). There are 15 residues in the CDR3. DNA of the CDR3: TGTGCCTGGAGTGTACGATGGGGGGACCTTCAGCCCCAGCATTTT. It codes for CAWSVRWGDLQPQHF.

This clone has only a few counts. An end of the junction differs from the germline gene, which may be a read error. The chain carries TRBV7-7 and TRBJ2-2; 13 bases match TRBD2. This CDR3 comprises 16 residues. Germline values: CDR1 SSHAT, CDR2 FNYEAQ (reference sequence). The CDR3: CASSQTSGGHTGELFF. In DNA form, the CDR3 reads TGTGCTAGCAGCCAGACTAGCGGGGGGCACACCGGGGAGCTGTTTTTT. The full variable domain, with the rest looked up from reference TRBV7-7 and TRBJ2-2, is GAGVSQSPRYKVTKRGQDVTLRCDPISSHATLYWYQQALGQGPEFLTYFNYEAQPDKSGLPSDRFSAERPEGSISTLTIQRTEQRDSAMYRCASSQTSGGHTGELFFGEGSRLTVL.

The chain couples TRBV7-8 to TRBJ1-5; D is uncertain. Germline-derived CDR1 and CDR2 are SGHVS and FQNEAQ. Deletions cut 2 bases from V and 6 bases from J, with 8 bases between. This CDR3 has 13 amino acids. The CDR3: CASSLTQIQPQHF. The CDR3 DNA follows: TGTGCCAGCAGCTTAACACAGATTCAGCCCCAGCATTTT.

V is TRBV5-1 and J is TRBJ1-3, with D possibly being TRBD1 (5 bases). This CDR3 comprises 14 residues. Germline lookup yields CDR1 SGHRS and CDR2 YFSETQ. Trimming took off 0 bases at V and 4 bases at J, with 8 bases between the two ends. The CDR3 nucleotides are TGCGCCAGCAGCTTGGCAGGGCACGGAAACACCATATATTTT. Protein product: CASSLAGHGNTIYF.

Here the CDR3 reads CASSLGRGRGEQYF. The CDR3 region has the DNA TGTGCCAGCAGTTTGGGCAGGGGGCGGGGGGAGCAGTACTTC. V gene TRBV28 combines with J gene TRBJ2-7, with D possibly being TRBD1 (8 bases). This CDR3 comprises 14 residues. Trimming pared 3 bases from V and 7 bases from J, leaving 16 bases between. Germline V gives CDR1 MDHEN, CDR2 SYDVKM.

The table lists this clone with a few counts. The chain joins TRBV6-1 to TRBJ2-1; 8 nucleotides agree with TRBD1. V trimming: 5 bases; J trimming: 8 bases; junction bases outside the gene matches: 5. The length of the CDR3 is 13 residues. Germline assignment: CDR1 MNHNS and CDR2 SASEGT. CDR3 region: CASSSNRGDEQFF. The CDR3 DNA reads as TGTGCCAGCAGTTCTAACAGGGGGGATGAGCAGTTCTTC.

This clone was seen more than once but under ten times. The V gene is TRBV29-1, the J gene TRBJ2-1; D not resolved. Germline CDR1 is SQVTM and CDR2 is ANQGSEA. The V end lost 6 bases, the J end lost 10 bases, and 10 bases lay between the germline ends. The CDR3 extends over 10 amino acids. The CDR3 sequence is CSVREWEQFF. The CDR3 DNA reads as TGCAGCGTCCGAGAGTGGGAGCAGTTCTTC.

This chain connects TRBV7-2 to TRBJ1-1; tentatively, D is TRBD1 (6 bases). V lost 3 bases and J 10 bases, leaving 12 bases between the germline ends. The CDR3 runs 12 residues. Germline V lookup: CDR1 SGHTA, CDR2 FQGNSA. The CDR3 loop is CASSFPDRRAFF. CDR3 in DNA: TGTGCCAGCAGCTTTCCAGACAGGCGAGCTTTCTTT. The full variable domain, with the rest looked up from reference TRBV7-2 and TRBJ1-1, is GAGVSQSPSNKVTEKGKDVELRCDPISGHTALYWYRQSLGQGLEFLIYFQGNSAPDKSGLPSDRFSAERTGGSVSTLTIQRTQQEDSAVYLCASSFPDRRAFFGQGTRLTVV.

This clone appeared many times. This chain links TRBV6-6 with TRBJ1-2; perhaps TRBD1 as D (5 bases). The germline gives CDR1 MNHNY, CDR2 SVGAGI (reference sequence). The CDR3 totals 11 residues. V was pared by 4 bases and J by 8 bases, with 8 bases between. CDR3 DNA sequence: TGTGCCAGCAGTTTAGGGGCCGGCTACACCTTC. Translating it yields CASSLGAGYTF.

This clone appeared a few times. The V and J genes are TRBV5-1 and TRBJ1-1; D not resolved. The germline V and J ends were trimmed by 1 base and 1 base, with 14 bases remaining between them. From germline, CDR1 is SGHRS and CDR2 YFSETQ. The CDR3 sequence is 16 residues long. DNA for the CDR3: TGCGCCAGCAGCTTGTTTCGCGGCAGAACGAACACTGAAGCTTTCTTT. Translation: CASSLFRGRTNTEAFF.